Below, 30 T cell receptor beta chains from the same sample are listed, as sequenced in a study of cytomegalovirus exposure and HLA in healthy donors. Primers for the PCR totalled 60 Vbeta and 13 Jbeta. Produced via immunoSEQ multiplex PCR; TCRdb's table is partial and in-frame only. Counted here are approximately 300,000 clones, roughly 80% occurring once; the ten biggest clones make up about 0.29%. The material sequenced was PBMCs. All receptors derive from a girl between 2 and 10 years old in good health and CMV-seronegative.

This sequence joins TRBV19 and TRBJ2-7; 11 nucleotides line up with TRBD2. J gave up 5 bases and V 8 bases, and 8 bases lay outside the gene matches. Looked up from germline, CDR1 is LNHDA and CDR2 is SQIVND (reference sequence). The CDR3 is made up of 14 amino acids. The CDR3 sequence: CASHTSGSWHEQYF. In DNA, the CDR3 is TGTGCCAGTCATACTAGCGGGAGTTGGCACGAGCAGTACTTC.

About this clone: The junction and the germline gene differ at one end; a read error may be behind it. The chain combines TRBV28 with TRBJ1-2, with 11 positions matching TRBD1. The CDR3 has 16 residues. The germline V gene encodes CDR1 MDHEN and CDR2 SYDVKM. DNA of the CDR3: TGTGCCAGCAGCTTATTGGGGACAGGGGGTAGTTATGGCTACACCTTC. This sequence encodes CASSLLGTGGSYGYTF.

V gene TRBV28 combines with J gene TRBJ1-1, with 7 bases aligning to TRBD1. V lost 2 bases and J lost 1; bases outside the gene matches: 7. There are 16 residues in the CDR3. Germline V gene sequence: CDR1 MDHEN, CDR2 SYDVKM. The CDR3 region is CASSLNPGTENTEAFF. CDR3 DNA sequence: TGTGCCAGCAGTTTAAATCCCGGGACAGAGAACACTGAAGCTTTCTTT.

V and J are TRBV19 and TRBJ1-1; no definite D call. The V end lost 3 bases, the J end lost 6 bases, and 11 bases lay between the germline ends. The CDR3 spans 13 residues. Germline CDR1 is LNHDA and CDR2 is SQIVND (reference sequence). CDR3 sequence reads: CASSIWETAEAFF. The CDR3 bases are TGTGCCAGTAGTATTTGGGAGACGGCTGAAGCTTTCTTT. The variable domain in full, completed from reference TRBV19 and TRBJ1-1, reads DGGITQSPKYLFRKEGQNVTLSCEQNLNHDAMYWYRQDPGQGLRLIYYSQIVNDFQKGDIAEGYSVSREKKESFPLTVTSAQKNPTAFYLCASSIWETAEAFFGQGTRLTVV.

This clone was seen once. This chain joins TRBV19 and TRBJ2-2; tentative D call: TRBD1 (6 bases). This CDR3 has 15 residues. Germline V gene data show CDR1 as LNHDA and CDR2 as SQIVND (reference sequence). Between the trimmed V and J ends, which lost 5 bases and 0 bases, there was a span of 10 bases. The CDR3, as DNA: TGTGCCAGTAGTCGGGACACCTCGAACACCGGGGAGCTGTTTTTT. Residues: CASSRDTSNTGELFF.

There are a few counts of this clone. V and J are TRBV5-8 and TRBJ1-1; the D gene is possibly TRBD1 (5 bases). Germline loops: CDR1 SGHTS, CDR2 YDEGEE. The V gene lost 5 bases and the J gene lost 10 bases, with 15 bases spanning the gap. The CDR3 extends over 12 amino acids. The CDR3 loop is CASSFQGLLAFF. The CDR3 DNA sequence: TGTGCCAGCAGTTTTCAGGGACTGCTAGCTTTCTTT.

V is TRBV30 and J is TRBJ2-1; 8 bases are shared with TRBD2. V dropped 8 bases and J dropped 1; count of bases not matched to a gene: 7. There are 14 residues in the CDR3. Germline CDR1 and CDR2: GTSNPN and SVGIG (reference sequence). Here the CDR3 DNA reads TGTGCCAGTCATAGCGGGAAATCCTACAATGAGCAGTTCTTC. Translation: CASHSGKSYNEQFF.

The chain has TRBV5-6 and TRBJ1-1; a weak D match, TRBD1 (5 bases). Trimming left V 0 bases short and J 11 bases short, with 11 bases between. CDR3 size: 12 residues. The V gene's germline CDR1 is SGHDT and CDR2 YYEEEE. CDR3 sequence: CASSLVLGRAFF. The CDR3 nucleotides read TGTGCCAGCAGCTTGGTTCTGGGGCGGGCTTTCTTT.

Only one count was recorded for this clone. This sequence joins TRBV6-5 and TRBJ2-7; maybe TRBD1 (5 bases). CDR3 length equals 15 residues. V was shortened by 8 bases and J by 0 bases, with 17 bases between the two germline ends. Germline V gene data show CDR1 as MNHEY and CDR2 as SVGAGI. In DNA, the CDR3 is TGTGCCAGCGGATCGGTAGACAGTAGCTCCTACGAGCAGTACTTC. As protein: CASGSVDSSSYEQYF.

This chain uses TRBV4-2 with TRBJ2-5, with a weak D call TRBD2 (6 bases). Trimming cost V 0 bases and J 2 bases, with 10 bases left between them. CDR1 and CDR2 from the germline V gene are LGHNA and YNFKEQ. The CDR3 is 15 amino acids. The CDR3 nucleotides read TGTGCCAGCAGCCAAGATTTGGGGGGACAAGAGACCCAGTACTTC. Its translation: CASSQDLGGQETQYF.

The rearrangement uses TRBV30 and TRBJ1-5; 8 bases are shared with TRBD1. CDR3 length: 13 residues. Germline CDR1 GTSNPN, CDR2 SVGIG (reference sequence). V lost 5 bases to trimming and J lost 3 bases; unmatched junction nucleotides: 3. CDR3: CAWGTGFNQPQHF. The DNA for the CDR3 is TGTGCCTGGGGGACAGGATTCAATCAGCCCCAGCATTTT. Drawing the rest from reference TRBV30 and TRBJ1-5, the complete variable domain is SQTIHQWPATLVQPVGSPLSLECTVEGTSNPNLYWYRQAAGRGLQLLFYSVGIGQISSEVPQNLSASRPQDRQFILSSKKLLLSDSGFYLCAWGTGFNQPQHFGDGTRLSIL.

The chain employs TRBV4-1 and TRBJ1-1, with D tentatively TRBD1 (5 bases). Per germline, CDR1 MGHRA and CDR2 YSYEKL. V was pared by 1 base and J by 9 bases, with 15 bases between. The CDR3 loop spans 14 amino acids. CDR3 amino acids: CASSQVSRGTQAFF. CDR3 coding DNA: TGCGCCAGCAGCCAAGTCAGTCGGGGGACTCAAGCTTTCTTT.

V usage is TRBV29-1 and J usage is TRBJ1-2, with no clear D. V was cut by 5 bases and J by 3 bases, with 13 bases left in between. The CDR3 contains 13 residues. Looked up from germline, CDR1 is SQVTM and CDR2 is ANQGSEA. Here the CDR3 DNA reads TGCAGCGTTCTCGATGATGAGGACTATGGCTACACCTTC. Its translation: CSVLDDEDYGYTF.

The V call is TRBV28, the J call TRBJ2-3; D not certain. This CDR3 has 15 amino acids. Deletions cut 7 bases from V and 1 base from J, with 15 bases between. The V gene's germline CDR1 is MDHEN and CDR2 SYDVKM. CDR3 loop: CASTLRSRGTDTQYF. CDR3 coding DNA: TGTGCCAGCACCCTCCGGAGCAGAGGCACAGATACGCAGTATTTT.

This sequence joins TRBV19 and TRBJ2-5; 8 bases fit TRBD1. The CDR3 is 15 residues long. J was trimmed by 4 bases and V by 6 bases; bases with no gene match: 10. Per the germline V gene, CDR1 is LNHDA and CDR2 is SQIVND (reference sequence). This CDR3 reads CASRHGFDRGETQYF. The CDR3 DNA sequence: TGTGCCAGTAGGCACGGCTTCGACAGGGGAGAGACCCAGTACTTC.

CDR3 residues: CAWRHTHRVGETQYF. CDR3 coding DNA: TGTGCCTGGAGGCATACCCACAGGGTTGGAGAGACCCAGTACTTC. The rearrangement uses TRBV30 and TRBJ2-5; perhaps TRBD1 as D (6 bases). V dropped 3 bases and J dropped 4 bases, with 18 bases sitting between them. The germline V gene encodes CDR1 GTSNPN and CDR2 SVGIG (reference sequence). This CDR3 is built from 15 residues.

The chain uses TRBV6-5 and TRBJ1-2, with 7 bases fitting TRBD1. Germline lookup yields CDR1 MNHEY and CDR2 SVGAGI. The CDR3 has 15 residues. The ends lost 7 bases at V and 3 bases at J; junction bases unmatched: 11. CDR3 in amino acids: CASKKTGTHDYGYTF. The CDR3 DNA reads TGTGCCAGCAAAAAGACAGGGACGCATGACTATGGCTACACCTTC.

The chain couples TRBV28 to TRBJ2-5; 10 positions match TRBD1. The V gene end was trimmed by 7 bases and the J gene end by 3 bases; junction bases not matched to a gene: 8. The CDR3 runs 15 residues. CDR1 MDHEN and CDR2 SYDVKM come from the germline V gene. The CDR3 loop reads CASTTGGNLEETQYF. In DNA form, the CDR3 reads TGTGCCAGCACGACAGGGGGCAATTTGGAAGAGACCCAGTACTTC.

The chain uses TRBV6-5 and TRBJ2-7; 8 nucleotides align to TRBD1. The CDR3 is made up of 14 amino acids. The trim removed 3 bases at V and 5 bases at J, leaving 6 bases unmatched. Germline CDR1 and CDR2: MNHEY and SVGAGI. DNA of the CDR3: TGTGCCAGCAGTTATGGACAGGGTCGCCACGAGCAGTACTTC. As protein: CASSYGQGRHEQYF.

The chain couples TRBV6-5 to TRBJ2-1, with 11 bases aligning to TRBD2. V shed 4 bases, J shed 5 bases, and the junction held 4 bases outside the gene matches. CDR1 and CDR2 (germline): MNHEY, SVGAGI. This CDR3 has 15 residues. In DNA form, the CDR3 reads TGTGCCAGCAGTTCCGGACTAGCGGGTCACAATGAGCAGTTCTTC. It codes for CASSSGLAGHNEQFF.

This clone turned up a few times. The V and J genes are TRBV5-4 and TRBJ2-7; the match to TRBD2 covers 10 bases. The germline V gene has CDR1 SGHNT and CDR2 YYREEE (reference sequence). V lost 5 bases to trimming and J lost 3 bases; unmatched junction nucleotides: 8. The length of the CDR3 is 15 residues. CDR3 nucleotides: TGTGCCAGCAGTCTAGCGGGAGTAGGAAGCTACGAGCAGTACTTC. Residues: CASSLAGVGSYEQYF.

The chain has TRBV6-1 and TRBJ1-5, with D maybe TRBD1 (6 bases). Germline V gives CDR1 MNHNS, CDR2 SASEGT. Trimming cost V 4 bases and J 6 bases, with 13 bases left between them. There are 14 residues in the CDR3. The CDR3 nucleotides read TGTGCCAGCAGTGTCCGACAGGACGGTCAGCCCCAGCATTTT. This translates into CASSVRQDGQPQHF.

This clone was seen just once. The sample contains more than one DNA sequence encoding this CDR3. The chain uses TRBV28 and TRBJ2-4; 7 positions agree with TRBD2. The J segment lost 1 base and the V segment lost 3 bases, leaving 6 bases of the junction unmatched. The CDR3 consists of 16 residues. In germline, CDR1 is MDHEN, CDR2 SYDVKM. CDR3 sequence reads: CASSLNGRWAKNIQYF. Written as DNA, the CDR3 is TGTGCCAGCAGTTTGAACGGGAGGTGGGCCAAAAACATTCAGTACTTC.

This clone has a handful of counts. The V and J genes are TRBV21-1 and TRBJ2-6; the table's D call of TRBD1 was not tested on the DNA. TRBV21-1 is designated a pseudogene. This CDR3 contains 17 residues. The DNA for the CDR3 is TGTGCCAGCAGCAAAGCGCACCCAGGGCATGGGGCCAACGTCCTGACTTTC. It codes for CASSKAHPGHGANVLTF.

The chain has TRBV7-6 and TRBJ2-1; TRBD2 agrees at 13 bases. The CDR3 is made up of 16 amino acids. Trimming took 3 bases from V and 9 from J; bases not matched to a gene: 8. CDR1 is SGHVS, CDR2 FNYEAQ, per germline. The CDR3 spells CASSFPTSGGTGEQFF. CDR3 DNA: TGTGCCAGCAGCTTCCCGACTAGCGGGGGGACGGGTGAGCAGTTCTTC.

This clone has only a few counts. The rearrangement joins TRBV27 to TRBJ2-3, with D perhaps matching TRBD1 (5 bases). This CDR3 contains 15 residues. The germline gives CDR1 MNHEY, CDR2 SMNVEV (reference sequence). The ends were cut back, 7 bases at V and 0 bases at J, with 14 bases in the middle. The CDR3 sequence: CASTETVSSTDTQYF. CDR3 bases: TGTGCCAGCACTGAGACAGTATCTAGCACAGATACGCAGTATTTT.

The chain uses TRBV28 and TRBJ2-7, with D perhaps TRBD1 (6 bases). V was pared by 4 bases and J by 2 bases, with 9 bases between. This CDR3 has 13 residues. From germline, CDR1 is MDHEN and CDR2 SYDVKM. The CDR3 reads CASSSGAPYEQYF. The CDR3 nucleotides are TGTGCCAGCAGTTCAGGGGCCCCCTACGAGCAGTACTTC. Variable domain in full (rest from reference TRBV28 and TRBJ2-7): DVKVTQSSRYLVKRTGEKVFLECVQDMDHENMFWYRQDPGLGLRLIYFSYDVKMKEKGDIPEGYSVSREKKERFSLILESASTNQTSMYLCASSSGAPYEQYFGPGTRLTVT.

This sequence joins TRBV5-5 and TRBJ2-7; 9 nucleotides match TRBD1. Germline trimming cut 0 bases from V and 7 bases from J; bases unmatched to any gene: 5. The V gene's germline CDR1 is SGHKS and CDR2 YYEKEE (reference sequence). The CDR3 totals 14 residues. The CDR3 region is CASSLDGTGNEQYF. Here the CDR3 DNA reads TGTGCCAGCAGCTTGGACGGGACAGGGAATGAGCAGTACTTC.

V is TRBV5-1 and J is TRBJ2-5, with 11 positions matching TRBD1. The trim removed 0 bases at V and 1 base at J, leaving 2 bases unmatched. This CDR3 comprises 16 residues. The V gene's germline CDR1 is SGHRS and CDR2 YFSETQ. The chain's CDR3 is CASSLGDRGTQETQYF. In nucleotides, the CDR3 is TGCGCCAGCAGCTTGGGGGACAGGGGGACCCAAGAGACCCAGTACTTC.

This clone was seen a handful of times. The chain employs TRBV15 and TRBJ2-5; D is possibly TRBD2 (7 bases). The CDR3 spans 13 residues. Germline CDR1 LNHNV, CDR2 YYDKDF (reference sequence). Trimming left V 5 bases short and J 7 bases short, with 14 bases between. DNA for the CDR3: TGTGCCACCAGCCGGGGAGGGGGTTGGACCCAGTACTTC. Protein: CATSRGGGWTQYF.